This T cell receptor (beta chain) was obtained from a study of beta chain features in type 1 diabetes. General observations from the study: It was among patients, rather than healthy donors, that naive, central memory and Treg TCRB repertoires appeared more similar. Unsettled here was the matter of whether HLA type influences TCRB rearrangement. Patients with Type 1 diabetes showed moderately but significantly shorter TCRB CDR3s in all four CD4+ subsets.

CDR3 size: 16 residues. From germline, CDR1 is LGHNA and CDR2 YNFKEQ. V lost 0 bases, J lost 6 bases, and 4 bases stayed unmatched. A single heparinised blood sample, averaging around 120 mL, was obtained per donor. Of note for this clone: What it binds is unknown.

Expressed TCRB transcripts were sequenced because the isolated RNA had all been reverse transcribed beforehand. Each sample of naive, central memory or regulatory T cells had, on average, approximately 3.5 million reads. Only in-frame clones appear in the TCRdb table, and some are missing; sequencing was by immunoSEQ multiplex PCR. The sample lists 300,000 to 350,000 clones, approximately 15% occurring once. The sequencing sample was made of naive CD4+ T cells from blood. The TCR sequence derives from a woman aged 18-30 years with type 1 diabetes. The rearrangement uses TRBV4-2 and TRBJ2-7; 14 bases align to TRBD2. Written as DNA, the CDR3 is TGTGCCAGCAGCCAAGAGGGGGGGACTAGCGGGAGCGAGCAGTACTTC. Its translation is CASSQEGGTSGSEQYF.